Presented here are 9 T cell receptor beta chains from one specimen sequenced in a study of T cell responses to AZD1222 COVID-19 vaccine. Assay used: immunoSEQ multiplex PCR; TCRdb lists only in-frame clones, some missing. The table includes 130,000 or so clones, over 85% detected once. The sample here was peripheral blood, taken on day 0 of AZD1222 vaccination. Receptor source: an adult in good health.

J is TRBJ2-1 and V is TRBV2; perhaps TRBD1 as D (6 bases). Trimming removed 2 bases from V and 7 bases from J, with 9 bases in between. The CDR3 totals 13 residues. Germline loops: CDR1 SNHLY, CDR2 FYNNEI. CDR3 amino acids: CASSEQGLNEQFF. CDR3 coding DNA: TGTGCCAGCAGTGAACAGGGGCTAAATGAGCAGTTCTTC.

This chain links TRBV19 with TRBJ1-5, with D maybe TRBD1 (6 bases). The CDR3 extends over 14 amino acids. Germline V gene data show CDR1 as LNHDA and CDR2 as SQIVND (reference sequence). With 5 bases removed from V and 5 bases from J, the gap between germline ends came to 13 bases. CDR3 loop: CASSSGTSYQPQHF. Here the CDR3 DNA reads TGTGCCAGTAGTTCTGGGACATCTTATCAGCCCCAGCATTTT.

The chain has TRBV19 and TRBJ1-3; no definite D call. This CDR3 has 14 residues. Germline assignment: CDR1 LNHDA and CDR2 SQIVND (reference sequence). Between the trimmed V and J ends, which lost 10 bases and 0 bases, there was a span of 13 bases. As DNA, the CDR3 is TGTGCCACCAGCGTTCTTGTCTCTGGAAACACCATATATTTT. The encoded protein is CATSVLVSGNTIYF.

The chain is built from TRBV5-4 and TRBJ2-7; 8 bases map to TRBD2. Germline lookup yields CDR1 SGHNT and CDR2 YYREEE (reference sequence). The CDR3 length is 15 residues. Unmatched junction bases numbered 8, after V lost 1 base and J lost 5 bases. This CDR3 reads CASSLYREGLNEQYF. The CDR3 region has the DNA TGTGCCAGCAGCTTGTACCGGGAGGGGCTCAACGAGCAGTACTTC. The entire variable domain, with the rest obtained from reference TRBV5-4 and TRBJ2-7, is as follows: ETGVTQSPTHLIKTRGQQVTLRCSSQSGHNTVSWYQQALGQGPQFIFQYYREEENGRGNFPPRFSGLQFPNYSSELNVNALELDDSALYLCASSLYREGLNEQYFGPGTRLTVT.

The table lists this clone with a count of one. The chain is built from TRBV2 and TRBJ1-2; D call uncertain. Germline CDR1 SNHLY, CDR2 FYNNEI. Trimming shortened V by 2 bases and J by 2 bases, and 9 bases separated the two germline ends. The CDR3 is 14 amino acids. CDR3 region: CASSERVGNYGYTF. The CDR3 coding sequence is TGTGCCAGCAGTGAAAGAGTGGGGAACTATGGCTACACCTTC.

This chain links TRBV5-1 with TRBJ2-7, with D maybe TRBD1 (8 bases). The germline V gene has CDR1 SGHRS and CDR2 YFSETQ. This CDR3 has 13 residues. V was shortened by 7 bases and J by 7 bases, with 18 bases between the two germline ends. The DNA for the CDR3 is TGCGCCAGCCAGCGGGACAGGTCTGGGGAGCAGTACTTC. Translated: CASQRDRSGEQYF.

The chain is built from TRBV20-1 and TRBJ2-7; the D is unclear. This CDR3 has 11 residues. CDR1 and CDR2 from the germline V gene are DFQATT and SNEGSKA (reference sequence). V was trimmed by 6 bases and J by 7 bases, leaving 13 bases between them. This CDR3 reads CSATKLGEQYF. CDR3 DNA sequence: TGCAGTGCAACTAAACTTGGGGAGCAGTACTTC.

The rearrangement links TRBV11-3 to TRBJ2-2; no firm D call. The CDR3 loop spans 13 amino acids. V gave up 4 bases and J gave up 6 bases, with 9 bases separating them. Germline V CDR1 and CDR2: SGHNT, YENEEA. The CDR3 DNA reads TGTGCCAGCAGCTCAAGGTTTGCCGGGGAGCTGTTTTTT. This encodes CASSSRFAGELFF.

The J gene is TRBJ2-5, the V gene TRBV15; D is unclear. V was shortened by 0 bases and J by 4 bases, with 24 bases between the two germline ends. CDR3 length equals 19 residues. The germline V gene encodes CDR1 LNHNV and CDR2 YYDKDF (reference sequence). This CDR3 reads CATSRDGLLLGERGETQYF. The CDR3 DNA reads TGTGCCACCAGCAGAGATGGTCTGTTGCTCGGCGAAAGAGGAGAGACCCAGTACTTC.